This TCR beta chain originates from a study of blood T cell repertoires in COVID-19 (dated by TCRdb to the early 2020s). Concerning the study at large: Samples covering the acute and convalescent phases of COVID-19 were provided by collaborators in the United States, Italy and Spain. The material from the prospective study consisted of cDNA or gDNA derived from T cells, B-cell-depleted T cells, or PBMCs. Deeply sampled blood TCRbeta repertoires from subjects exposed to, actively infected with, or recovered from COVID-19 were included in the dataset. The repertoires were released in a freely available public database meant as a resource for research on the immune response to SARS-CoV-2. Samples came from the ongoing ImmuneRACE study (first 160 participants) plus 1,254 subjects from 6 global collaborators. The sample metadata nearly always contained a de-identified subject ID, COVID-19 status, age in years and sex. Where HLA class I and class II types were available, the types were taken from metadata supplied by the sample provider, not from assay-based typing. Beyond this particular receptor, the publication reports: The amount of clinical and demographic metadata varied by source and participant and was provided uncurated.

The collaborating institutions used their own protocols to collect whole blood in K2EDTA tubes. For TCRbeta analysis, collaborator samples were shipped as frozen whole blood, as isolated PBMCs, or as DNA extracted from either sample type. A word on this clone: Its antigen is unknown. There are no base qualities to consult, and no much larger clone falls within one base.

TCRbeta CDR3 regions were amplified from genomic DNA using the immunoSEQ Assay, a bias-controlled multiplex PCR. As for the authors' bioinformatics: The number of nucleated cells in each sample was estimated from the amplification of reference gene primers within the assay. Sequence reads were collapsed and filtered to measure the absolute abundance of every unique TCRbeta CDR3 rearrangement. For each sample, productive Simpson clonality was calculated as the square root of Simpson's diversity index over productive rearrangements. TCRdb took this table from immuneACCESS and kept in-frame rearrangements with V and J called. Such tables lack part of the clones; where checked against another copy, unresolved V genes explain under half of the gap, and the rest is unexplained. Clone size and the V and J calls come from that table; the DNA yielded D and trimming. This sample holds 150,000 to 200,000 clones; approximately 87% were observed only once. Together, the top ten hold 4% of the sample.

Material for sequencing was peripheral blood. The TCR sequence derives from a woman aged 70-85 years with acute or convalescent COVID-19.

In nucleotide form, the sequence is TGCGCCAGCAGCCCCTCCGGGGATATTTACGAGCAGTACTTC. This gives the protein CASSPSGDIYEQYF. The rearranged segments are TRBV5-1 and TRBJ2-7; TRBD2 might be the D gene, on 5 matching bases. CDR1 and CDR2, looked up from the germline V gene, are SGHRS and YFSETQ. The CDR3 starts with the cysteine, ends with the phenylalanine, and has 14 residues. Of all the DNA, just the CDR3 is kept, 42 bases in frame from base 1. A distance of 15 bases separates the germline ends of V and J, which lose 4 bases and 4 bases respectively.